This T cell receptor beta chain was sequenced in a study of beta chain features in type 1 diabetes. Findings of the study overall: Significant though moderate, a shortening of TCRB CDR3s appeared in all four CD4+ subsets of Type 1 diabetes patients.

Note on this clone: The target antigen is unknown.

All of the isolated RNA was reverse transcribed, so expressed TCRB transcripts were sequenced. Mean read depth for naive, central memory and regulatory T cell samples was 3 million to 4.5 million reads. Measured with immunoSEQ multiplex PCR; TCRdb has only the in-frame clones, and not every one. The table shows about 660,000 clones, with around an eighth occurring only once. Source material: naive CD4+ T cells from blood. The receptor was derived from a man younger than 30 with type 1 diabetes.

The CDR3 protein is CASSEMRNTGELFF. The CDR3 bases are TGTGCCAGCAGTGAGATGCGGAACACCGGGGAGCTGTTTTTT. V usage is TRBV6-4 and J usage is TRBJ2-2, with D unresolved. This CDR3 has 14 amino acids. V lost 3 bases to trimming and J lost 1 base, with 6 bases between them. Germline loops: CDR1 MRHNA, CDR2 SNTAGT.